This T cell receptor beta chain was documented in a study of T cell responses to AZD1222 COVID-19 vaccine (dated by TCRdb to about 2021). Study-wide context: Because spike-specific TCR depth and breadth did not differ between the two schedules, AZD1222 recipients who got a second dose at roughly 4 weeks were pooled with those who got a second dose at roughly 12 weeks. TCR sequencing covered 230 or so trial participants: nearly 210 given two doses of AZD1222 and around 25 given two doses of MenACWY control vaccine. Trial participants were enrolled into age subgroups of 18-55, 56-69 and 70-plus years, which contained approximately 150, 30 and 60 TCR-sequenced participants, respectively. Overall study outcomes, separate from this receptor: In the small 56-69-year group, the increase in depth fell short of significance, most likely because of low power. Participants were mostly white British, with more females than males. The authors suggested clonal diversity may have been underestimated. After two AZD1222 doses, spike-specific TCR breadth and depth were significantly higher than at day 0 and than in MenACWY recipients. Conclusions about previously exposed vaccinees were limited because only a handful of AZD1222 recipients were SARS-CoV-2 seropositive at baseline. The vaccine-associated CD4 TCRs covered the entire spike protein, and the dominant responses fell in regions 160-218 and 743-854. Because no samples from the day 14 peak response were available, repertoires could be characterized only after the peak T cell response. Nearly half of unique spike-specific TCRs reportedly recognized epitopes outside regions mutated in the B.1.351 and B.1.1.7 variants.

The time point label on this specimen signifies: baseline before first vaccination. Samples from vaccinated people were obtained from the UK trials COV001 and COV002, which included a single-blind randomized controlled phase 2/3 trial of AZD1222 (ChAdOx1 nCoV-19) in healthy adults. Trial participant PBMC samples were collected at day 0 and day 28 after the second dose for TCRbeta chain sequencing. The CDR3 regions of human TCRbeta chains were subjected to immunosequencing. The study's own analysis went as follows. Repertoire TCRs were checked for matches against a reference library of SARS-CoV-2-specific TCRs that had been generated using the MIRA antigen-specificity platform. Breadth was defined as the fraction of unique TCRs that were SARS-CoV-2-associated, and depth was defined as the fraction of total T cells that were SARS-CoV-2-associated. Using the MIRA data, each spike-specific TCR was assigned both to the spike region to which the TCR was reactive and to a CD4 or CD8 class. Log10-transformed breadth and depth values were compared by one-way ANOVA with Sidak's multiple comparisons tests. The immuneACCESS repertoire file appears here via TCRdb, limited to in-frame rearrangements. These files lack a portion of the clones; in checked studies, under half of the deficit traces to unresolved V genes, and the cause of the others is not known. The DNA gave D and trimming, while V, J and clone size come from that table. This sample has over 100,000 clones in its table, and 93% of those were observed once. The biggest ten clones account for 5% of the sample.

Ends trimmed: V by 1 base, J by 4 bases; bases unmatched to a gene: 4. Reading the germline V gene gives CDR1 SGDLS and CDR2 YYNGEE. The CDR3 goes from the cysteine to the phenylalanine over 15 residues. The CDR3 DNA has 45 bases and is translated from base 1. For this clone: No antigen is known for it. Within one base of it there is no much larger clone, and no base qualities were kept.

Here the sequenced sample was peripheral blood, taken on day 0 of AZD1222 vaccination. The sequence is built from TRBV9 and TRBJ2-2; 7 central bases correspond to TRBD2. This TCR derives from an adult in good health. In nucleotide form, the sequence is TGTGCCAGCAGCGTAACTAGCGTGGGCACCGGGGAGCTGTTTTTT. Its protein product is CASSVTSVGTGELFF.